Listed below are T cell receptor beta chains from one sample, sequenced in a study of shared clonotypes between healthy human individuals. Some clones are missing from TCRdb's copy, which holds only in-frame ones; the method was immunoSEQ multiplex PCR. The data show more than 2 million clones, 95% seen once. Sequencing was performed on naive CD4+ T cells sorted from blood. The receptors were gathered from a man younger than 35 in good health. Each CDR3 is given with its conserved first and last residue. A D gene is named only where the DNA matches it firmly. The size entry is marked missing in some rows and otherwise reads once, few, many or a size class.

clone_size,j_call,d_call,v_call,cdr3_aa,cdr3_nt
NA,TRBJ2-3,NA,TRBV27,CASSLQGRIDTQYF,TGTGCCAGCAGTTTACAGGGGCGGATAGATACGCAGTATTTT
NA,TRBJ1-1,TRBD1,TRBV5-1,CASSLGQGRTEAFF,TGCGCCAGCAGCTTAGGACAGGGCAGAACTGAAGCTTTCTTT
NA,TRBJ1-6,NA,TRBV30,CAWSVTPSPLHF,TGTGCCTGGAGTGTAACGCCTTCACCCCTCCACTTT
NA,TRBJ1-3,NA,TRBV6-5,CASSYTGTGNTIYF,TGTGCCAGCAGTTACACGGGGACTGGAAACACCATATATTTT
NA,TRBJ1-2,NA,TRBV7-2,CASSLDTIGYTF,TGTGCCAGCAGCTTAGATACGATAGGCTACACCTTC
NA,TRBJ2-1,NA,TRBV5-1,CASSILGSSYNEQFF,TGCGCCAGCAGCATCTTAGGGAGCTCCTACAATGAGCAGTTCTTC
NA,TRBJ2-2,NA,TRBV5-1,CASSGDSRNTGELFF,TGCGCCAGCAGCGGAGACAGTCGGAACACCGGGGAGCTGTTTTTT
NA,TRBJ1-4,TRBD1,TRBV4-1,CASSPGGAGGVLTNEKLFF,TGCGCCAGCAGCCCCGGAGGGGCAGGGGGAGTTTTAACTAATGAAAAACTGTTTTTT
NA,TRBJ2-7,NA,TRBV14,CASSQEAARYREQYF,TGTGCCAGCAGCCAAGAGGCGGCTAGGTATCGGGAGCAGTACTTC
NA,TRBJ2-7,TRBD2,TRBV5-1,CASSLRTSLHEQYF,TGCGCCAGCAGCTTGAGGACTAGCTTGCACGAGCAGTACTTC
NA,TRBJ1-5,TRBD1,TRBV5-8,CASSSFGTVSNQPQHF,TGTGCCAGCAGCTCCTTTGGGACAGTAAGCAATCAGCCCCAGCATTTT
NA,TRBJ2-7,TRBD2,TRBV18,CASSLGLADLYEQYF,TGTGCCAGCTCATTGGGACTAGCGGACCTCTACGAGCAGTACTTC
NA,TRBJ1-2,NA,TRBV6-1,CASSEAWDGYTF,TGTGCCAGCAGTGAAGCCTGGGATGGCTACACCTTC
NA,TRBJ2-7,NA,TRBV2,CASTRASEQYF,TGTGCCAGCACTCGCGCGTCTGAGCAGTACTTC
NA,TRBJ1-3,NA,TRBV5-1,CASSLEGAYTIYF,TGCGCCAGCAGCTTGGAAGGGGCTTACACCATATATTTT
NA,TRBJ2-1,NA,TRBV7-7,CASSLAGGHEQFF,TGTGCTAGCAGCTTAGCTGGGGGGCATGAGCAGTTCTTC
NA,TRBJ1-2,NA,TRBV7-9,CASSSGREGGNYGYTF,TGTGCCAGCAGCTCAGGAAGGGAAGGGGGTAACTATGGCTACACCTTC
NA,TRBJ2-3,TRBD2,TRBV28,CASSFQRTSGVTSTDTQYF,TGTGCCAGCAGTTTCCAACGGACTAGCGGGGTTACTAGCACAGATACGCAGTATTTT
NA,TRBJ2-7,TRBD1,TRBV2,CASSEAPGTAYEQYF,TGTGCCAGCAGTGAAGCCCCAGGGACAGCCTACGAGCAGTACTTC
NA,TRBJ2-6,TRBD1,TRBV2,CASRVGQATNVLTF,TGTGCCAGCAGGGTGGGACAGGCGACCAACGTCCTGACTTTC
NA,TRBJ2-1,NA,TRBV7-8,CASSPGSGNEQFF,TGTGCCAGCAGCCCGGGGAGCGGGAATGAGCAGTTCTTC
NA,TRBJ2-7,TRBD1,TRBV28,CASSSGTGAFHEQYF,TGTGCCAGCAGTTCCGGGACAGGGGCCTTCCACGAGCAGTACTTC
few,TRBJ1-1,NA,TRBV19,CCRDTEAFF,TGCTGTAGGGACACTGAAGCTTTCTTT
NA,TRBJ2-2,TRBD2,TRBV7-7,CASSHLVAGYNTGELFF,TGTGCTAGCAGTCACCTAGTAGCGGGGTATAACACCGGGGAGCTGTTTTTT
once,TRBJ2-5,NA,TRBV29-1,CSVESQQETQYF,TGCAGCGTTGAATCGCAGCAAGAGACCCAGTACTTC
few,TRBJ2-2,NA,TRBV11-2,CASEIYADTGELFF,TGTGCCAGCGAAATTTACGCGGACACCGGGGAGCTGTTTTTT
NA,TRBJ2-3,NA,TRBV6-1,CASSEDGVGADTQYF,TGTGCCAGCAGTGAAGATGGGGTCGGCGCAGATACGCAGTATTTT
NA,TRBJ1-4,NA,TRBV6-6,CASLGANEKLFF,TGTGCCAGCCTGGGAGCTAATGAAAAACTGTTTTTT
NA,TRBJ1-5,NA,TRBV6-5,CASSYGRADQPQHF,TGTGCCAGCAGCTATGGGAGGGCTGATCAGCCCCAGCATTTT
NA,TRBJ2-6,NA,TRBV18,CASSLQASGANVLTF,TGTGCCAGCTCACTACAGGCCTCTGGGGCCAACGTCCTGACTTTC
NA,TRBJ2-3,NA,TRBV6-1,CASSDVGTTAQYF,TGTGCCAGCAGTGATGTTGGCACGACGGCGCAGTATTTT
NA,TRBJ2-7,NA,TRBV18,CASSPGLSNEQYF,TGTGCCAGCTCACCCGGACTATCTAACGAGCAGTACTTC
NA,TRBJ2-5,TRBD1,TRBV11-2,CASSYGTGLQETQYF,TGTGCCAGCAGCTATGGGACAGGACTACAAGAGACCCAGTACTTC
NA,TRBJ1-2,NA,TRBV10-3,CAISEFPSWNYGYTF,TGTGCCATCAGTGAGTTTCCCAGCTGGAACTATGGCTACACCTTC
NA,TRBJ1-3,NA,TRBV30,CAWSVVHTIYF,TGTGCCTGGAGTGTCGTGCACACCATATATTTT
NA,TRBJ2-3,TRBD2,TRBV30,CACSGTSGTDTQYF,TGTGCCTGCTCCGGGACTAGCGGGACAGATACGCAGTATTTT
once,TRBJ2-7,NA,TRBV5-1,CASNQGSGYEQYF,TGCGCCAGCAATCAGGGGTCGGGATACGAGCAGTACTTC